The 7 T cell receptor beta chains given below trace back to one sample, sequenced in a study of metastatic and nonmetastatic thyroid tumors. All patients reached thyroid surgery having received no treatment beforehand. TCRdb reprocessed the PCR reads using MiXCR. Altogether 25,000 to 35,000 clones are present, approximately 10% being singletons, with the ten largest covering roughly 16%. Specimen: blood. The origin of the receptors is a female donor with papillary thyroid cancer or a benign thyroid nodule (not recorded which). Some clones in this sample may be carry-over from other donors' samples.

This clone was seen many times. This sequence joins TRBV7-9 and TRBJ1-4, with 7 bases matching TRBD1. V shed 5 bases, J shed 6 bases, and the junction held 6 bases outside the gene matches. Germline loops: CDR1 SEHNR, CDR2 FQNEAQ (reference sequence). The CDR3 totals 14 residues. Written as DNA, the CDR3 is TGTGCCAGCAGCCTGACAGGGTCAGATGAAAAACTGTTTTTT. Translating gives CASSLTGSDEKLFF.

In its sample, this clone was seen many times. This chain uses TRBV28 with TRBJ2-7; D might be TRBD2 (6 bases). V was pared by 1 base and J by 9 bases, with 10 bases between. The CDR3 covers 12 residues. CDR1 and CDR2 from the germline V gene are MDHEN and SYDVKM. In DNA form, the CDR3 reads TGTGCCAGCAGTTTATCTTGGCGGGGGCAGTACTTC. This codes for CASSLSWRGQYF.

The V call is TRBV10-2, the J call TRBJ1-6, with D maybe TRBD1 (6 bases). This CDR3 is built from 14 residues. Per the germline V gene, CDR1 is WSHSY and CDR2 is SAAADI. Trimming removed 3 bases from V and 4 bases from J, with 7 bases in between. The DNA of the CDR3 is TGCGCCAGCAGTGACGGACAGTATAATTCACCCCTCCACTTT. Its protein is CASSDGQYNSPLHF.

This clone was observed at least ten times. A read error may be the cause here, since a much bigger clone is one base away. J is TRBJ2-7 and V is TRBV12-3 or TRBV12-4, with TRBD1 matching 7 bases. The CDR3 is 14 amino acids. The J segment lost 6 bases and the V segment lost 5 bases, leaving 10 bases of the junction unmatched. The CDR3 sequence: CASSPGTASREQYF. The CDR3 DNA reads as TGTGCCAGCAGTCCCGGGACAGCGTCCCGCGAGCAGTACTTC.

This clone showed up many times. The gene calls are TRBV7-9 and TRBJ1-6; D uncertain. The V end lost 4 bases, the J end lost 8 bases, and 15 bases lay between the germline ends. The CDR3 is 15 residues long. CDR1 and CDR2 from the germline V gene are SEHNR and FQNEAQ (reference sequence). For the CDR3, the DNA is TGTGCCAGCAGCTCCCGGACGGGGATAGATTCACCCCTCCACTTT. Translating gives CASSSRTGIDSPLHF.

This clone was found many times. The chain carries TRBV11-3 and TRBJ2-7; D is undetermined. V dropped 2 bases and J dropped 5 bases, with 13 bases sitting between them. Germline CDR1 reads SGHNT; CDR2 reads YENEEA. The CDR3 sequence is 14 residues long. CDR3 amino acids: CASSLSPGWDEQYF. CDR3 nucleotide sequence: TGTGCCAGCAGCTTATCGCCCGGGTGGGACGAGCAGTACTTC.

This clone was recorded many times. The chain couples TRBV3-1 to TRBJ2-2; no clear D. Trimming cost V 1 base and J 5 bases, with 2 bases left between them. The CDR3 length is 12 residues. The germline V gene encodes CDR1 LGHDT and CDR2 YNNKEL (reference sequence). CDR3 residues: CASSQGTGELFF. Written as DNA, the CDR3 is TGTGCCAGCAGCCAAGGGACCGGGGAGCTGTTTTTT.